This T cell receptor (beta chain) was sequenced in a study of T-cell memory formation after mild COVID-19. Germline loops: CDR1 LGHDT, CDR2 YNNKEL (reference sequence). This CDR3 region has 13 residues. V was trimmed by 0 bases and J by 6 bases, leaving 7 bases between them. Using its own MiXCR run on the 5' RACE reads, TCRdb lists one record per CDR3 protein. The sample has about 130,000 distinct CDR3 sequences, about a sixth seen once. The sequence was obtained from a man aged 18-30 years who had mild COVID-19 (a few samples of this study predate the infection). Cell type and time point are not known. The V call is TRBV3-1, the J call TRBJ2-3; D remains unclear. Source material: PBMCs or a T cell subset sorted from them (not recorded which). CDR3 DNA sequence: TGTGCCAGCAGCCAAGAGGGTGTGGATACGCAGTATTTT. Its protein product is CASSQEGVDTQYF.